Shown below are 9 T cell receptor beta chains from a single sample sequenced in a study of blood T cells in healthy people across ages. Sample-barcoded 5' priming and a J-beta primer mix drove a second PCR of 7 to 11 cycles. TCRdb re-called the 5' RACE reads with MiXCR, one entry per CDR3 protein. The repertoire holds around 800,000 distinct CDR3 sequences, more than 25% seen once, with less than 3.5% in the top ten. These sequences were also reported in another study, on T cells of mothers and their children.

What was sequenced was blood. These receptors were collected from a boy between 5 and 17 years old in good health.

This chain uses TRBV7-2 with TRBJ1-2, with a possible D match to TRBD1 (5 bases). The CDR3 is 13 amino acids. Trimming stripped 1 base from V and 4 bases from J, with 7 bases between. Germline V gene sequence: CDR1 SGHTA, CDR2 FQGNSA. CDR3 residues: CASSLVTGYGYTF. The CDR3 DNA is TGTGCCAGCAGCTTAGTTACAGGCTATGGCTACACCTTC.

A note on this clonotype: The CDR3 end shows no conserved phenylalanine or tryptophan, and so a read error is likely. The chain has TRBV29-1 and TRBJ2-7; D tentatively reads TRBD1 or TRBD2 (6 bases each). The CDR3 has 16 amino acids. V was shortened by 0 bases and J by 2 bases, with 17 bases between the two germline ends. Germline lookup yields CDR1 SQVTM and CDR2 ANQGSEA. For the CDR3, the DNA is TGCAGCGTTGAAGATGCGAACTCCGGGGGCCCCTACGAGCAGTACCTC. This codes for CSVEDANSGGPYEQYL.

The chain carries TRBV18 and TRBJ1-1; 7 nucleotides match TRBD1. The CDR3 has 16 residues. Trimming at V came to 4 bases and at J to 0 bases, leaving 8 bases not matched to a gene. Germline values: CDR1 KGHSH, CDR2 LQKENI. The CDR3 region is CASSRRQGGMNTEAFF. The CDR3 coding sequence is TGTGCCAGCTCACGGAGACAGGGTGGGATGAACACTGAAGCTTTCTTT.

Only a few counts were recorded for this clonotype. The CDR3 sequence is CASSLEVKGYNEQFF. DNA for the CDR3: TGTGCCAGCAGCTTAGAGGTAAAAGGGTACAATGAGCAGTTCTTC. The gene calls are TRBV11-2 and TRBJ2-1; unclear D gene. The ends were cut back, 0 bases at V and 4 bases at J, with 10 bases in the middle. CDR1 and CDR2 from the germline V gene are SGHAT and FQNNGV. This CDR3 spans 15 amino acids.

This clonotype was detected only a few times. V usage is TRBV9 and J usage is TRBJ1-6; D is ambiguous. CDR3 length equals 16 residues. Trimming left V 2 bases short and J 0 bases short, with 9 bases between. Germline values: CDR1 SGDLS, CDR2 YYNGEE. The DNA of the CDR3 is TGTGCCAGCAGCGTCTCGGGGAGCTCCTATAATTCACCCCTCCACTTT. It is translated as CASSVSGSSYNSPLHF.

V and J are TRBV11-3 and TRBJ2-5, with 10 bases identical to TRBD1. The J call may be faulty, since TRBJ2-1 better matches the DNA end. Germline V gene lookup returns CDR1 SGHNT and CDR2 YENEEA. The CDR3 runs to 15 residues. Here the CDR3 reads CASSLGGQGNRQQFF. CDR3 bases: TGTGCCAGCAGCTTAGGGGGACAGGGGAACCGACAGCAGTTCTTC.

The chain carries TRBV29-1 and TRBJ2-3; unclear D gene. The CDR3 covers 13 residues. Germline loops: CDR1 SQVTM, CDR2 ANQGSEA. Trimming cost V 3 bases and J 2 bases, with 9 bases left between them. In DNA, the CDR3 is TGCAGCGTTGAGGCGGCCTACACAGATACGCAGTATTTT. It codes for CSVEAAYTDTQYF.

This clonotype was recorded a few times. This rearrangement joins TRBV7-9 to TRBJ2-1; 8 positions match TRBD1. CDR3 length: 16 amino acids. The germline V gene encodes CDR1 SEHNR and CDR2 FQNEAQ (reference sequence). Losses at the gene ends were 3 bases for V and 4 bases for J; bases not matched to a gene: 8. In nucleotides, the CDR3 is TGTGCCAGCAGCTTTGTTGGGACAGGAATATACAATGAGCAGTTCTTC. It codes for CASSFVGTGIYNEQFF.

This clonotype has a handful of counts. The gene calls are TRBV10-3 and TRBJ1-2; tentatively, D is TRBD1 (6 bases). The CDR3 is made up of 15 amino acids. Germline loops: CDR1 ENHRY, CDR2 SYGVKD. V was pared by 10 bases and J by 0 bases, with 18 bases between. Written as DNA, the CDR3 is TGTGCCAGCAAACAGGGCCCTAGGACTAACTATGGCTACACCTTC. Translating gives CASKQGPRTNYGYTF.